This T cell receptor (beta chain) was captured in a study of blood T cell repertoires in COVID-19. Study as a whole: Spain, Italy and the United States supplied samples that represented acute and convalescent COVID-19. T cells, B-cell-depleted T cells, or PBMCs supplied cDNA or gDNA.

Methods used by the authors: Amplification with reference gene primers provided the estimates of nucleated cell counts. Method: immunoSEQ multiplex PCR; TCRdb's copy keeps in-frame clones and lacks some. V, J and clone size are those of that table, while D and trimming were read from the DNA. Seen here are about 74,000 clones, 90% observed once, and the top ten hold about 8.9%. Sequenced sample: peripheral blood. The source is a human donor in a cohort sampled during active COVID-19.

The CDR3 is CATSDSYRGNIQYF. In DNA form, the CDR3 reads TGTGCCACCAGTGATTCATACAGGGGGAACATTCAGTACTTC. The chain has TRBV24-1 and TRBJ2-4, with 8 bases that match TRBD1. The CDR3 consists of 14 residues. After removal of 2 bases from V and 7 bases from J, the junction contained 3 bases not matched to a gene. Germline values: CDR1 KGHDR, CDR2 SFDVKD.